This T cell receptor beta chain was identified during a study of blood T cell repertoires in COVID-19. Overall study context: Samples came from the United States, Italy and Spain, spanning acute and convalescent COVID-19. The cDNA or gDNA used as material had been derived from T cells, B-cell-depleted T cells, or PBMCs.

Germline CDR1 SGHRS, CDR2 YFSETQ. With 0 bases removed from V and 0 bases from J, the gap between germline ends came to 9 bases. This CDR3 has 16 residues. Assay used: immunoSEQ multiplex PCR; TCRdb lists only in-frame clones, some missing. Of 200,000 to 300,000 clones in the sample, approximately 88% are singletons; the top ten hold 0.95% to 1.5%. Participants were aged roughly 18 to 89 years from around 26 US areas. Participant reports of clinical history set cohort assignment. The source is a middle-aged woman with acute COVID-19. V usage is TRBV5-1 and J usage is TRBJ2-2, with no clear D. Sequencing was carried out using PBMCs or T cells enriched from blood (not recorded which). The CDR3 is CASSLVSPTNTGELFF. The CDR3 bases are TGCGCCAGCAGCTTGGTAAGCCCCACGAACACCGGGGAGCTGTTTTTT.